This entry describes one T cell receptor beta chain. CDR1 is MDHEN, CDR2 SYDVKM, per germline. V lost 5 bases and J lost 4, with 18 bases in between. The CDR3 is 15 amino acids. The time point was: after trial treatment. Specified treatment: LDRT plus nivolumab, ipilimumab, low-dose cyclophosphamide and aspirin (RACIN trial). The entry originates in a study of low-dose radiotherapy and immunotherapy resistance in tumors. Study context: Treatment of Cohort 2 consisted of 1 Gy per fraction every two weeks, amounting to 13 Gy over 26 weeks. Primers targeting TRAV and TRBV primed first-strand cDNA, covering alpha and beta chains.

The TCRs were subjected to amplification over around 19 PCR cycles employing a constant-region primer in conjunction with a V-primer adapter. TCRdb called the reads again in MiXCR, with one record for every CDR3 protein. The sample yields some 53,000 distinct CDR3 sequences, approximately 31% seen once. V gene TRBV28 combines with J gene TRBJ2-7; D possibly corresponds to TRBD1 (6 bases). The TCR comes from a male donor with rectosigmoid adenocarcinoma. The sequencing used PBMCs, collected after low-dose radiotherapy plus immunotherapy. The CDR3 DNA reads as TGTGCCAGCAGTCCGGACAGACAGGCCATTTACGAGCAGTACTTC. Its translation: CASSPDRQAIYEQYF.